Detailed here is one TCR beta chain. These data originate in a study of CD8+ T cells in alopecia areata. V was cut by 4 bases and J by 5 bases, with 8 bases left in between. CDR1 is GTSNPN and CDR2 is SVGIG in the germline V gene (reference sequence). The CDR3 is 11 amino acids. Documented treatment: oral pan-JAK inhibitor, 5-10 mg twice daily. RNA was isolated and reverse transcribed to cDNA, the sequencing template. Sequencing used immunoSEQ multiplex PCR; TCRdb keeps in-frame clones, though not all of them. The repertoire holds about 190,000 clones, with approximately 60% as singletons. This rearrangement joins TRBV30 to TRBJ1-1; no clear D gene. Sequences were derived from CD4+ T cells sorted from blood, sampled at week 4, from a patient treated with tofacitinib. This receptor was obtained from a human donor with alopecia areata. The DNA for the CDR3 is TGTGCCTGGAACGCGGTGACTGAAGCTTTCTTT. It encodes CAWNAVTEAFF.